These 21 T cell receptor beta chains were sequenced from one sample in a study of blood T cells in healthy people across ages. Then a second PCR, running roughly 7 to 12 cycles, was carried out with a sample-barcoded 5' primer and a J-beta primer mix. TCRdb ran MiXCR on the 5' RACE reads and lists one entry per CDR3 protein. Of about 1.6 million distinct CDR3 sequences in the sample, about 32% were seen once. The sample taken for sequencing was blood. Receptors were obtained from a woman between 25 and 40 years old in good health.

The rearrangement uses TRBV9 and TRBJ1-4, with D unclear. The CDR3 totals 14 residues. Germline loops: CDR1 SGDLS, CDR2 YYNGEE. Trimming removed 3 bases from V and 4 bases from J, with 10 bases in between. The CDR3, as DNA: TGTGCCAGCAGCGACCACGACGGTAATGAAAAACTGTTTTTT. Translated: CASSDHDGNEKLFF.

The chain joins TRBV5-1 to TRBJ2-7; D is undetermined. V was shortened by 2 bases and J by 2 bases, with 11 bases between the two germline ends. The CDR3 contains 14 residues. Germline values: CDR1 SGHRS, CDR2 YFSETQ. The CDR3 DNA is TGCGCCAGCAGCTTACGGGTCCCCCCCTACGAGCAGTACTTC. As protein: CASSLRVPPYEQYF.

The rearrangement joins TRBV6-5 to TRBJ2-7, with D possibly being TRBD1 or TRBD2 (5 bases each). Germline-derived CDR1 and CDR2 are MNHEY and SVGAGI. V dropped 7 bases and J dropped 3 bases, with 16 bases sitting between them. The CDR3 runs 14 residues. The CDR3 DNA sequence: TGTGCCAGCACCTCGACGGGACGGCTCTACGAGCAGTACTTC. As protein: CASTSTGRLYEQYF.

V gene TRBV30 combines with J gene TRBJ2-7, with D perhaps given as TRBD1 or TRBD2 (7 bases each). The J call is in doubt because the DNA end fits TRBJ2-5 better. This CDR3 comprises 17 residues. The germline V gene has CDR1 GTSNPN and CDR2 SVGIG (reference sequence). CDR3: CAWSVGEGAINLETQYF. For the CDR3, the DNA is TGTGCCTGGAGTGTTGGGGAGGGGGCGATTAATTTAGAGACCCAGTACTTC.

The chain is built from TRBV4-2 and TRBJ2-1; maybe TRBD2 (5 bases). Germline CDR1 reads LGHNA; CDR2 reads YNFKEQ. Trimming took 1 base from V and 0 from J, leaving 10 bases between them. The CDR3 spans 16 residues. The CDR3 loop is CASSQGEGSSYNEQFF. The CDR3, as DNA: TGTGCCAGCAGCCAAGGCGAGGGCAGCTCCTACAATGAGCAGTTCTTC.

This clonotype was detected only a few times. The chain has TRBV5-5 and TRBJ2-1; D is perhaps TRBD1 or TRBD2 (5 bases each). This CDR3 spans 16 amino acids. Deletions cut 0 bases from V and 9 bases from J, with 19 bases between. Germline lookup yields CDR1 SGHKS and CDR2 YYEKEE (reference sequence). The CDR3 sequence is CASSLVVRVIEGEQFF. The DNA of the CDR3 is TGTGCCAGCAGCTTGGTTGTCAGGGTCATCGAGGGTGAGCAGTTCTTC.

J is TRBJ2-7 and V is TRBV20-1; TRBD2 is a possible D gene (6 bases). The CDR3 loop spans 16 amino acids. Germline V gene data show CDR1 as DFQATT and CDR2 as SNEGSKA (reference sequence). The V end lost 3 bases, the J end lost 0 bases, and 18 bases lay between the germline ends. The CDR3 is CSASFLPGSSSYEQYF. CDR3 sequence (DNA): TGCAGTGCTAGTTTTTTACCCGGGAGCAGCTCCTACGAGCAGTACTTC.

The chain's CDR3 is CASSPRTSGGPKQFF. In DNA form, the CDR3 reads TGTGCCAGCAGCCCACGGACTAGCGGGGGACCCAAGCAGTTCTTC. This rearrangement joins TRBV4-2 to TRBJ2-1; 13 nucleotides agree with TRBD2. This CDR3 has 15 amino acids. The germline V gene encodes CDR1 LGHNA and CDR2 YNFKEQ. After removal of 4 bases from V and 11 bases from J, the junction contained 8 bases not matched to a gene.

Concerning this clonotype: Just one base apart from a much larger clone, this may be a read error. This chain uses TRBV13 with TRBJ1-4, with D perhaps matching TRBD1 (5 bases). V dropped 5 bases and J dropped 3 bases, with 10 bases sitting between them. CDR1 is PRHDT, CDR2 FYEKMQ, per germline (reference sequence). The CDR3 loop spans 14 amino acids. In DNA form, the CDR3 reads TGTGCCAGCAGCCCGACAGAGGCTAATGAAAAACTGTTTTTT. Protein sequence: CASSPTEANEKLFF.

The V call is TRBV10-3, the J call TRBJ2-1; 7 nucleotides agree with TRBD2. From germline, CDR1 is ENHRY and CDR2 SYGVKD. This CDR3 is 11 amino acids long. Unmatched junction bases numbered 2, after V lost 8 bases and J lost 7 bases. The CDR3 reads CAIGGGNEQFF. In DNA, the CDR3 is TGTGCCATCGGGGGGGGGAATGAGCAGTTCTTC.

This clonotype came up a few times. V gene TRBV20-1 combines with J gene TRBJ2-1, with 8 bases matching TRBD2. The CDR3 spans 15 residues. Trimming cost V 0 bases and J 5 bases; bases outside gene matches: 6. CDR1 and CDR2 (germline): DFQATT, SNEGSKA (reference sequence). The CDR3 DNA reads TGCAGTGCTAGAGACGAGACTAGCGTTCACAATGAGCAGTTCTTC. It codes for CSARDETSVHNEQFF.

The CDR3 sequence: CSVLGDNTEAFF. The CDR3 DNA reads TGCAGCGTACTTGGGGACAACACTGAAGCTTTCTTT. This sequence joins TRBV29-1 and TRBJ1-1; weak D call: TRBD1 (5 bases). Germline assignment: CDR1 SQVTM and CDR2 ANQGSEA. Trimming left V 6 bases short and J 2 bases short, with 10 bases between. The CDR3 has 12 amino acids.

This clonotype has just a few counts. V and J are TRBV6-1 and TRBJ2-2; TRBD1 aligns across 8 bases. With V trimmed by 4 bases and J by 6 bases, 4 bases remained unmatched. Germline V CDR1 and CDR2: MNHNS, SASEGT. This CDR3 contains 14 residues. CDR3 amino acids: CASSVRTGSGELFF. The CDR3 DNA reads TGTGCCAGCAGTGTGCGGACAGGGTCCGGGGAGCTGTTTTTT.

The chain is built from TRBV4-1 and TRBJ2-7; 7 bases align to TRBD2. Losses at the gene ends were 0 bases for V and 6 bases for J; bases not matched to a gene: 5. This CDR3 has 14 residues. Per germline, CDR1 MGHRA and CDR2 YSYEKL. The CDR3 nucleotides read TGCGCCAGCAGCCAAGACGGGGGGATACGCGAGCAGTACTTC. Protein: CASSQDGGIREQYF.

The CDR3 DNA reads TGTGCCAGCAGTTTATGGGGCAGGGGGCAAGACACTGAAGCTTTCTTT. The encoded protein is CASSLWGRGQDTEAFF. This chain links TRBV28 with TRBJ1-1; TRBD1 matches at 8 bases. The CDR3 sequence is 16 residues long. In germline, CDR1 is MDHEN, CDR2 SYDVKM. V shed 0 bases, J shed 3 bases, and the junction held 6 bases outside the gene matches.

This CDR3 is CATSGESGANVLTF. Here the CDR3 DNA reads TGTGCCACCAGTGGGGAATCTGGGGCCAACGTCCTGACTTTC. The chain employs TRBV24-1 and TRBJ2-6; D unclear. Germline-derived CDR1 and CDR2 are KGHDR and SFDVKD. Trimming took off 5 bases at V and 1 base at J, with 5 bases between the two ends. The CDR3 covers 14 residues.

The rearrangement links TRBV7-8 to TRBJ1-1, with TRBD1 matching over 7 bases. Germline V gene lookup returns CDR1 SGHVS and CDR2 FQNEAQ. The CDR3 consists of 14 residues. After removal of 3 bases from V and 8 bases from J, the junction contained 9 bases not matched to a gene. CDR3 region: CASSLSRGQPEAFF. Written as DNA, the CDR3 is TGTGCCAGCAGCTTGTCCCGGGGACAGCCAGAAGCTTTCTTT.

V gene TRBV2 combines with J gene TRBJ2-2; D may be TRBD1 (6 bases). This CDR3 spans 18 amino acids. Germline values: CDR1 SNHLY, CDR2 FYNNEI. Between the trimmed V and J ends, which lost 7 bases and 0 bases, there was a span of 21 bases. CDR3 in DNA: TGTGCCAGCACCCGACTCCCTCCTCAGGGGCCGAACACCGGGGAGCTGTTTTTT. Residues: CASTRLPPQGPNTGELFF.

This clonotype was detected a few times. The chain carries TRBV15 and TRBJ1-4; D unclear. This CDR3 region has 15 residues. The ends were cut back, 8 bases at V and 6 bases at J, with 19 bases in the middle. Germline CDR1 is LNHNV and CDR2 is YYDKDF (reference sequence). The CDR3 loop is CATVKDLREDEKLFF. The CDR3 bases are TGTGCCACCGTAAAGGACCTCCGGGAGGATGAAAAACTGTTTTTT.

The chain joins TRBV9 to TRBJ2-1; D may be TRBD2 (9 bases). The CDR3 length is 16 residues. Trimming left V 2 bases short and J 4 bases short, with 16 bases between. Germline V gene sequence: CDR1 SGDLS, CDR2 YYNGEE. This CDR3 is CASSVQGAGGYNEQFF. The CDR3 bases are TGTGCCAGCAGCGTTCAGGGGGCGGGAGGGTACAATGAGCAGTTCTTC. Together with reference TRBV9 and TRBJ2-1, the CDR3 gives the full variable domain: DSGVTQTPKHLITATGQRVTLRCSPRSGDLSVYWYQQSLDQGLQFLIQYYNGEERAKGNILERFSAQQFPDLHSELNLSSLELGDSALYFCASSVQGAGGYNEQFFGPGTRLTVL.

The table lists this clonotype with a few counts. The rearrangement joins TRBV6-1 to TRBJ2-3, with 15 bases lining up with TRBD2. Germline CDR1 is MNHNS and CDR2 is SASEGT. V trimming: 6 bases; J trimming: 6 bases; junction bases outside the gene matches: 4. This CDR3 has 15 residues. The DNA for the CDR3 is TGTGCCAGCAGGAGGACTAGCGGGGGGGAGGATACGCAGTATTTT. It translates to CASRRTSGGEDTQYF.